This T cell receptor (beta chain) was captured by sequencing in a study of T cells in Graves' hyperthyroidism and ophthalmopathy. General study findings and limits: Most expanded thyroid clonotypes above 0.001 recurred in blood.

Only a few counts were recorded for this clonotype. Its antigen is currently unknown. TCR beta CDR3 region amplification was performed from RNA transcripts. During a first-round RT-PCR of the TCR CDR3, the HTBI primer set was used. MiXCR, run by TCRdb on the multiplex PCR reads, gives a single entry per CDR3 protein. Of nearly 750,000 distinct CDR3 sequences in the sample, about 35% were seen once. Subjects aged 18 to 65 presented with newly diagnosed hyperthyroidism of less than 2 months' duration. Uncontrolled infection, other autoimmune disease, pregnancy and lactation each barred patients from inclusion. Fresh peripheral blood, about 10 ml of it, supplied the PBMCs. The CDR3 contains 15 residues. Germline V lookup: CDR1 MNHEY, CDR2 SVGAGI. Trimming removed 4 bases at V and 5 bases at J, with 14 bases between.

The sequenced material came from blood. The gene calls are TRBV6-5 and TRBJ2-2; D may be TRBD1 or TRBD2 (5 bases each). The clonotype was recovered from a middle-aged woman with Graves' hyperthyroidism. CDR3 coding DNA: TGTGCCAGCAGTTCTCCGGGACGGCCGACCGGGGAGCTGTTTTTT. It yields the protein CASSSPGRPTGELFF.